This T cell receptor (beta chain) was captured by sequencing in a study of neurological immune-mediated disorders (dated by TCRdb to the late 2010s). Turning to the overall study: Peripheral blood TCR-beta repertoires from patients with HTLV-I-associated myelopathy (HAM/TSP), patients with multiple sclerosis, and healthy controls were compared in the study using UMI-based sequencing. The roughly 110 TCR-beta libraries included longitudinal samples, technical triplicates and paired sorted CD4+ and CD8+ T-cell subsets alongside PBMC samples. Of the 70 or so subjects in the cohort, around 15 were HAM/TSP patients, some 35 were multiple sclerosis patients, and approximately 20 were healthy controls. The full study reports these points: The highest TCR clonal expansion was observed in HAM/TSP patients, whereas the lowest was observed in MS patients, even when compared with healthy controls. No identical CDR3 amino acid sequences were found to be shared among expanded clones across subjects, suggesting that TCR-beta repertoires were private in all groups.

Including cysteine and phenylalanine, the CDR3 has 13 amino acids. Just CDR3 DNA is preserved here, 39 bases in frame from base 1. The germline V gene (reference sequence) specifies MNHEY as CDR1 and SMNVEV as CDR2. The V end gives up 6 bases and the J end 6 bases, leaving 7 bases in the junction not matched to a gene. Healthy controls were blood bank volunteers in Maryland, USA. For the unsorted PBMC libraries, 2 million PBMCs were stored in RNAlater at -80 degrees C until RNA extraction and were used to generate the libraries. Peripheral blood underwent Ficoll-Hypaque density gradient centrifugation to isolate PBMCs, which were then cryopreserved in liquid nitrogen. This clonotype was detected ten times or more. Its specific antigen is unknown. Per-base quality was not reported, and no clone a single base away is much larger than it. cDNA was synthesized by template-switch 5'RACE using a primer carrying a 10-nucleotide random unique molecular identifier by which each TCR transcript was tagged. Over 180 million TCR-beta sequences, covering 15-18 subjects, were produced in each sequencing run. The RNeasy kit was used to extract total RNA. The KAPA Real-time Library Amplification kit was used to amplify TCR-beta VDJ regions with primers targeting the TCR constant region and the 5'RACE anchor. Sample indexes and Illumina adaptors were added in a first PCR, and a second PCR then increased library yield. After Ampure bead purification, the TCR product of roughly 650 bp was size-selected on a 2% E-gel SizeSelection system. Library quality was checked on a Bioanalyzer, concentration was measured with Qubit, and libraries were quantified with the Kapa Library Quantification kit before pooling. Libraries were sequenced paired-end 2 x 150 bp on an Illumina HiSeq 2500. To increase sequence diversity, roughly 24-32% phiX was spiked into each library pool. The study's processing was this. Quality-filtered reads were processed with the UMI-based MiGEC pipeline, and over 75% of raw TCR sequences were removed by the MiGEC pipeline during error correction. IMGT germline references were used for alignment of VDJ genes, and clonotypes were defined by a unique CDR3 amino acid sequence together with V-J genes. Clonal expansion, Shannon diversity and CDR3 relatedness were evaluated with VDJtools (CalcPairwiseDistances, ClusterSamples), while phylogenetic trees were built in CLCbio workbench. Using coefficient-of-variation modelling across technical triplicates, the study counted a clone as expanded if it had at least 8 unique UMIs. TCRdb reworked the public reads: Q25 trimming with fastp, MiXCR clone assembly, productive beta chains retained. A single entry per CDR3 protein holds the most common genes and DNA from its merged rows. The V and J calls, along with clone size, are taken from TCRdb and not from the paper's own processing. For this sample there are tens of thousands of distinct CDR3 sequences; approximately 9.4% appear just once. In total, the top ten clones hold around 1.7% of the sample.

Sequencing used PBMCs. Recombination connected TRBV27 to TRBJ1-1; 7 junctional bases match TRBD1. The receptor comes from a man aged 45-60 years in good health. The nucleotide sequence is given as TGTGCCAGCAGCCCACAGGGGATGGCTGAAGCTTTCTTT. This is translated as CASSPQGMAEAFF.